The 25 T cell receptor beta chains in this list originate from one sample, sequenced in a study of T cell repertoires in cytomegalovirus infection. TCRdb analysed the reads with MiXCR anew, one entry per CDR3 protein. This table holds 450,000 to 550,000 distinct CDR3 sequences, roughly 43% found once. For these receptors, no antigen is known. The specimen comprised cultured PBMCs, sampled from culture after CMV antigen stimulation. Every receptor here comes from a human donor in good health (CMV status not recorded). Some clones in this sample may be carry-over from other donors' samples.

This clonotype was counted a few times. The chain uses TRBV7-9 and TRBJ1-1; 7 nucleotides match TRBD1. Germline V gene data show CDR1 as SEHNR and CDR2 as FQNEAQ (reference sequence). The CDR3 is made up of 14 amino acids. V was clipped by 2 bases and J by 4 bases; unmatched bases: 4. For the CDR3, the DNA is TGTGCCAGCAGCTTAACAGGGGCGAGCACTGAAGCTTTCTTT. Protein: CASSLTGASTEAFF.

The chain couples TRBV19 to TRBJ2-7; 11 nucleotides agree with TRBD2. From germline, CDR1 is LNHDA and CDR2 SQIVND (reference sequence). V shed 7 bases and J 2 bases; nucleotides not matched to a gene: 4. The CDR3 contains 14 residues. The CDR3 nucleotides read TGTGCCAGTACCGGGACTAGCGGTGCCTACGAGCAGTACTTC. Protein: CASTGTSGAYEQYF.

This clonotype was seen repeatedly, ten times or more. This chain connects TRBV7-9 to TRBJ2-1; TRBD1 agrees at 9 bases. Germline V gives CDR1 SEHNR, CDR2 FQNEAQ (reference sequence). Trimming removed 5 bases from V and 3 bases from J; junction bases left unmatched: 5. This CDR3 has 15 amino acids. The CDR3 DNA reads TGTGCCAGCAGCCCGGGACAGGGATACTACAATGAGCAGTTCTTC. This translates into CASSPGQGYYNEQFF.

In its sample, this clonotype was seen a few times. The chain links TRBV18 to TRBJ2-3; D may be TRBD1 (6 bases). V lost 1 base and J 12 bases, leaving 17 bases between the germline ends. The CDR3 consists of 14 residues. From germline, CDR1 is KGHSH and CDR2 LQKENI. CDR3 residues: CASSPQNEDRIQYF. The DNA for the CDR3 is TGTGCCAGCTCACCACAAAACGAGGACAGAATTCAGTATTTT. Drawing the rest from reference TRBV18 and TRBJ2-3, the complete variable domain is NAGVMQNPRHLVRRRGQEARLRCSPMKGHSHVYWYRQLPEEGLKFMVYLQKENIIDESGMPKERFSAEFPKEGPSILRIQQVVRGDSAAYFCASSPQNEDRIQYFGPGTRLTVL.

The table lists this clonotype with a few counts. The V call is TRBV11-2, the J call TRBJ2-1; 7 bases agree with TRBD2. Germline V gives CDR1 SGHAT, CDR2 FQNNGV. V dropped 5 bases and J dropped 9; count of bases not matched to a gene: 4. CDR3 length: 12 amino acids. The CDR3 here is CASSPSGVEQFF. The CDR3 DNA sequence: TGTGCCAGCAGCCCCAGCGGGGTTGAGCAGTTCTTC.

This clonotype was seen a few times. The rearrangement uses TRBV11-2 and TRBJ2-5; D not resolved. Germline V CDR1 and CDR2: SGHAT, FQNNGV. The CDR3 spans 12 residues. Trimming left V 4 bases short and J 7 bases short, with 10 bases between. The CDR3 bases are TGTGCCAGCAGCTCAACGCTGAGGACCCAGTACTTC. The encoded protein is CASSSTLRTQYF.

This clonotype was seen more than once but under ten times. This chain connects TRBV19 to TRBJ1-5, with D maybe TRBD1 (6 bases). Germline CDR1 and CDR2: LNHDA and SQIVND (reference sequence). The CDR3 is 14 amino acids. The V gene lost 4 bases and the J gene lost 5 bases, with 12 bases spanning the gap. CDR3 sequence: CASSTTGSDQPQHF. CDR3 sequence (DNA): TGTGCCAGTAGTACCACAGGGTCCGATCAGCCCCAGCATTTT.

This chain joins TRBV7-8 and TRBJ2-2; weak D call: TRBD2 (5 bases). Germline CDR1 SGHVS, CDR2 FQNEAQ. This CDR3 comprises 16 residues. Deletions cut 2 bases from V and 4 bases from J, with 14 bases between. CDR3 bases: TGTGCCAGCAGCTTAAGGTCACTCGAGGGCACCGGGGAGCTGTTTTTT. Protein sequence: CASSLRSLEGTGELFF.

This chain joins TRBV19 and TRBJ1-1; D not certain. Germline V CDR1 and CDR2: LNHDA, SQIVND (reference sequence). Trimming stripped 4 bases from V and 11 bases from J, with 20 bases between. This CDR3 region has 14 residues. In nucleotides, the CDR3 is TGTGCCAGTAGTAGGCGCGGACTCTATCTAGGCGCTTTCTTT. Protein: CASSRRGLYLGAFF.

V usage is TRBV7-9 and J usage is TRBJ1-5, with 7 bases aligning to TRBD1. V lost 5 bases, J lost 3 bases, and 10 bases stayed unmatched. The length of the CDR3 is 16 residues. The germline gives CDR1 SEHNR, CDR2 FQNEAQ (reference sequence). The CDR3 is CASSRVARGDNQPQHF. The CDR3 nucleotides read TGTGCCAGCAGCCGGGTGGCCAGGGGGGACAATCAGCCCCAGCATTTT.

Written as DNA, the CDR3 is TGCGCCAGCAGCCACGGAACAGGCAATGAGCAGTTCTTC. This translates into CASSHGTGNEQFF. This sequence joins TRBV4-3 and TRBJ2-1, with a weak D call TRBD1 (5 bases). The CDR3 consists of 13 residues. V lost 3 bases, J lost 6 bases, and 9 bases lay in between. Germline V gene data show CDR1 as LGHNA and CDR2 as YSLEER.

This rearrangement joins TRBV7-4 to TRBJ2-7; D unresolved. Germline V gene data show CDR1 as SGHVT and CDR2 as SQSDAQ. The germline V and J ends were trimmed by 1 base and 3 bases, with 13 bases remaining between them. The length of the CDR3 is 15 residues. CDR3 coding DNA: TGTGCCAGCAGCTTAGAAGCAGGCACCGGCTACGAGCAGTACTTC. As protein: CASSLEAGTGYEQYF.

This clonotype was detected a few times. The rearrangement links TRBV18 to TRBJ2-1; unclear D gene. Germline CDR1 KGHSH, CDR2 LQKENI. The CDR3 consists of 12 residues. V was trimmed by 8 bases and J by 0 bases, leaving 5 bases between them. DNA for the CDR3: TGTGCCAGCCACTACTCCTACAATGAGCAGTTCTTC. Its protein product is CASHYSYNEQFF.

The CDR3 loop is CASRASQNYGYTF. The CDR3 DNA follows: TGTGCCAGCAGGGCGTCACAAAACTATGGCTACACCTTC. The rearrangement links TRBV6-6 to TRBJ1-2; D is unresolved. The V gene lost 6 bases and the J gene lost 2 bases, with 10 bases spanning the gap. Per germline, CDR1 MNHNY and CDR2 SVGAGI (reference sequence). The CDR3 extends over 13 amino acids.

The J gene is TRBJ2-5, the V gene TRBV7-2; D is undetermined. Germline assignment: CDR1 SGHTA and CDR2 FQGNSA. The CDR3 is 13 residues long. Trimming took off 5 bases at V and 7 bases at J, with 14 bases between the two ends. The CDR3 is CASSLPPFATQYF. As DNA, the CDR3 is TGTGCCAGCAGCCTCCCCCCCTTCGCGACCCAGTACTTC.

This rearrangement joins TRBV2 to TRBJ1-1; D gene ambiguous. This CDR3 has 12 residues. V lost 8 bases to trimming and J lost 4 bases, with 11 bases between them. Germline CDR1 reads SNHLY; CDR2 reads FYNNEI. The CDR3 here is CASSGFSTEAFF. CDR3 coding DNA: TGTGCCAGCTCCGGTTTTAGCACTGAAGCTTTCTTT.

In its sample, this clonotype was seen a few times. CDR3 DNA: TGTGCCAGCAGTCCCGGACTGAATCAGCCCCAGCATTTT. Its protein is CASSPGLNQPQHF. The chain combines TRBV12-3 or TRBV12-4 with TRBJ1-5; D is unclear. There are 13 residues in the CDR3. V lost 5 bases to trimming and J lost 4 bases, with 9 bases between them.

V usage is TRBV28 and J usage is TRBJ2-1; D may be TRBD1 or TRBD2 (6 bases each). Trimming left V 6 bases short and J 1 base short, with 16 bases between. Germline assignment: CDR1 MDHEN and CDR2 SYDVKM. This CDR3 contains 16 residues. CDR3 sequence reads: CASRGGDTLSYNEQFF. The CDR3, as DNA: TGTGCCAGCAGAGGAGGGGACACCCTATCCTACAATGAGCAGTTCTTC.

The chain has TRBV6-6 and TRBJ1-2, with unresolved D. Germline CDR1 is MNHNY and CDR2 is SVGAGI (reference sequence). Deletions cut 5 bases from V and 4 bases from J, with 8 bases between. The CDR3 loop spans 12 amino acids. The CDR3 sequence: CASSRSAYGYTF. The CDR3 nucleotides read TGTGCCAGCAGTCGATCGGCCTATGGCTACACCTTC.

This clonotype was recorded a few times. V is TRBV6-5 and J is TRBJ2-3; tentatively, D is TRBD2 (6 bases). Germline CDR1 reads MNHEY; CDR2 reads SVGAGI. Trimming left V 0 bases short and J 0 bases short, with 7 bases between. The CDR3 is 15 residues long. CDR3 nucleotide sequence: TGTGCCAGCAGTTACTCCGGGAGAAGCACAGATACGCAGTATTTT. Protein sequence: CASSYSGRSTDTQYF.

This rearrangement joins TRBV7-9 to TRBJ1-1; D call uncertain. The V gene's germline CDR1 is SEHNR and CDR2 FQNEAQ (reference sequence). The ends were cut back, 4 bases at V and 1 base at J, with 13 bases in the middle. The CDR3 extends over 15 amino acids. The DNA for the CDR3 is TGTGCCAGCAGCTCGGACGGAACCCAGAACACTGAAGCTTTCTTT. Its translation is CASSSDGTQNTEAFF.

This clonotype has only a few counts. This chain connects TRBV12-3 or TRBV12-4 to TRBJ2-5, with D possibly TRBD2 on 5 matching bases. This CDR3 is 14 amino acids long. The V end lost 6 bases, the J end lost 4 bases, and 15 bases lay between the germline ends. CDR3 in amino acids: CASSPRPSGETQYF. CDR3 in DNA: TGTGCCAGCAGCCCCCGGCCGAGCGGAGAGACCCAGTACTTC.

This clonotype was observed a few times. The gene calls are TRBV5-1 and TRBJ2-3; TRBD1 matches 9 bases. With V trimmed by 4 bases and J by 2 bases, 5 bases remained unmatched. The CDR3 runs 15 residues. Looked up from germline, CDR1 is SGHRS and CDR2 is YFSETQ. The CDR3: CASSLDRGITDTQYF. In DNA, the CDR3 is TGCGCCAGCAGCCTGGACAGGGGAATCACAGATACGCAGTATTTT. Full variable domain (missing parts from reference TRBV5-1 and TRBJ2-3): KAGVTQTPRYLIKTRGQQVTLSCSPISGHRSVSWYQQTPGQGLQFLFEYFSETQRNKGNFPGRFSGRQFSNSRSEMNVSTLELGDSALYLCASSLDRGITDTQYFGPGTRLTVL.

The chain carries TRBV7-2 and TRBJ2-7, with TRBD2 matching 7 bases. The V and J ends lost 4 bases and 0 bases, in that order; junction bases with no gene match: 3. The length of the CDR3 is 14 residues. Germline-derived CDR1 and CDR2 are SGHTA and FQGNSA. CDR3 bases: TGTGCCAGCAGCTCTAGCGGTGCCTCCTACGAGCAGTACTTC. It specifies CASSSSGASYEQYF.

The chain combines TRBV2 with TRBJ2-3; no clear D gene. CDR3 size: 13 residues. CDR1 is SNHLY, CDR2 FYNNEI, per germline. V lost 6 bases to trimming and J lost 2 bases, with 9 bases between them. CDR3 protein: CASSPVITDTQYF. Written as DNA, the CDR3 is TGTGCCAGCAGCCCAGTGATCACAGATACGCAGTATTTT.